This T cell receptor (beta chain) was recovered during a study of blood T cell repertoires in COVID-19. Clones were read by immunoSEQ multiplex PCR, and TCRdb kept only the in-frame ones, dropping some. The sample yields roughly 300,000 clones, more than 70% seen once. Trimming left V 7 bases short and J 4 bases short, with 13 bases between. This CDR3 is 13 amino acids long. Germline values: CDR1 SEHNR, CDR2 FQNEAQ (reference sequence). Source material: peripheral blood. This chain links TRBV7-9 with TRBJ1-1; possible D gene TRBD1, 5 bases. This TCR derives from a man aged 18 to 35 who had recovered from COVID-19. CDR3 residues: CASNRQSGTEAFF. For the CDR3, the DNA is TGTGCCAGCAACAGACAGAGTGGCACTGAAGCTTTCTTT.